A selection of T cell receptor beta chains follows, all from one sample in a study of T cell responses to AZD1222 COVID-19 vaccine. Repertoires were generated with immunoSEQ multiplex PCR, while TCRdb's copy carries only in-frame clones and drops some. This sample yields under 95,000 clones, of which about 90% are seen a single time; under 20% belongs to the top ten. The sample in question was peripheral blood, obtained on day 0 of AZD1222 vaccination. All receptors derive from an adult in good health. Each CDR3 is given with its conserved first and last residue. A D gene is named only where the DNA matches it firmly. Where a row states a size, it is once, few, many or the class of an expanded clone; other rows omit it.

V	size	J	D	DNA	CDR3
TRBV5-1	few	TRBJ2-7	.	TGCGCCAGCAGCTTGGAGAGTAGCGGACATTTCTACGAGCAGTACTTC	CASSLESSGHFYEQYF
TRBV28	.	TRBJ2-3	.	TGTGCCAGCAGTTTCCCGGGTTGGGTTACGCAGTATTTT	CASSFPGWVTQYF
TRBV19	.	TRBJ2-5	TRBD1	TGTGCCAGTAGGGGACAGACGTACCAAGAGACCCAGTACTTC	CASRGQTYQETQYF
TRBV25-1	.	TRBJ2-3	.	TGTGCCAGCAGTGAATTAAAGGGTACCACAGATACGCAGTATTTT	CASSELKGTTDTQYF
TRBV4-1	.	TRBJ1-1	TRBD1	TGCGCCAGCACCACCCAACAGGGGACCACTGAAGCTTTCTTT	CASTTQQGTTEAFF
TRBV18	once	TRBJ2-7	TRBD1	TGTGCCAGCTCACCTCCGGACAGGGCCCTCTACGAGCAGTACTTC	CASSPPDRALYEQYF
TRBV7-2	.	TRBJ2-1	.	TGTGCCAGCAGCATTCGCCGGGGGCACAGGGAGGGCAATGAGCAGTTCTTC	CASSIRRGHREGNEQFF
TRBV30	.	TRBJ2-3	.	TGTGCCTGGAAAAAACTAGCATCCGGCACAGATACGCAGTATTTT	CAWKKLASGTDTQYF
TRBV27	.	TRBJ2-1	TRBD1	TGTGCCAGCAGTCGACAGGGAGAGCATTCCGGCTACAATGAGCAGTTCTTC	CASSRQGEHSGYNEQFF
TRBV7-9	.	TRBJ2-1	TRBD2	TGTGCCAGCAGCTTTCCCGGGAGGGCCGGGGACTACAATGAGCAGTTCTTC	CASSFPGRAGDYNEQFF
TRBV5-4	.	TRBJ1-2	TRBD1	TGTGCCAGCAGCCCACCGGGACAGTCGAACTATGGCTACACCTTC	CASSPPGQSNYGYTF
TRBV5-1	.	TRBJ2-3	TRBD2	TGCGCCAGCAGCTTAGTTTCTAGCGGGATACCAGATACGCAGTATTTT	CASSLVSSGIPDTQYF
TRBV11-2	.	TRBJ2-3	.	TGTGCCAGCAGCCCACACAAGACCCACACAGATACGCAGTATTTT	CASSPHKTHTDTQYF
TRBV7-9	.	TRBJ2-5	TRBD2	TGTGCCAGCAGCTCCAGCGGGAGTTCGATCCAAGAGACCCAGTACTTC	CASSSSGSSIQETQYF
TRBV7-3	.	TRBJ2-7	.	TGTGCCAGCATCCTCCCGAGTGGGGGCCCAGGGTTCCGCGAGCAGTACTTC	CASILPSGGPGFREQYF
TRBV2	.	TRBJ1-1	.	TGTGCCAGCAGGGGATTCGAGTACACTGAAGCTTTCTTT	CASRGFEYTEAFF
TRBV24-1	once	TRBJ2-1	TRBD1	TGTGCCACCAGTGATTTTAGGGACAGGGGCAACAATGAGCAGTTCTTC	CATSDFRDRGNNEQFF
TRBV7-9	.	TRBJ2-1	.	TGTGCCAGCAGCATATCTCTAACCTACAATGAGCAGTTCTTC	CASSISLTYNEQFF
TRBV18	.	TRBJ1-1	.	TGTGCCAGCTCACCAGTATCGAACACTGAAGCTTTCTTT	CASSPVSNTEAFF
TRBV5-6	.	TRBJ2-1	.	TGTGCCAGCAGCTTGGCAGGGGCACATGAGCAGTTCTTC	CASSLAGAHEQFF
TRBV11-2	.	TRBJ1-1	.	TGTGCCAGCAGCGCACAGCGGAACACTGAAGCTTTCTTT	CASSAQRNTEAFF
TRBV27	.	TRBJ1-1	.	TGTGCCAGCAGTTTATCGGCCGGGGTGAACACTGAAGCTTTCTTT	CASSLSAGVNTEAFF
TRBV7-3	.	TRBJ1-6	TRBD1	TGTGCCAGCAGCCAGCGACAGGGTGTCGGTTCACCCCTCCACTTT	CASSQRQGVGSPLHF
TRBV4-2	.	TRBJ1-6	.	TGTGCCAGCAGCCAAGGACCAGATTCACCCCTCCACTTT	CASSQGPDSPLHF
TRBV28	.	TRBJ2-7	.	TGTGCCAGCAGTCCTCACAGGCCATGGGACGAGCAGTACTTC	CASSPHRPWDEQYF
TRBV9	.	TRBJ2-7	TRBD1	TGTGCCAGCATCACGCCAAAATACGGGACAGGGGGCGTCTACGAGCAGTACTTC	CASITPKYGTGGVYEQYF
TRBV7-9	.	TRBJ1-4	TRBD1	TGTGCCAGCAGCCAGGGGACAGAGATGTTTTTT	CASSQGTEMFF
TRBV19	.	TRBJ2-3	TRBD2	TGTGCCAGTAGCCGGGGGACTAGCGGGAGAGGGCGGCTGCGAGGCACAGATACGCAGTATTTT	CASSRGTSGRGRLRGTDTQYF
TRBV7-9	.	TRBJ2-2	TRBD1	TGTGCCAGCAGCTTAGTTACAGGGGTCACCGGGGAGCTGTTTTTT	CASSLVTGVTGELFF
TRBV25-1	few	TRBJ1-1	.	TGTGCCAGCTCGGGGCAGGAGGGGATGGTAAGGAACACTGAAGCTTTCTTT	CASSGQEGMVRNTEAFF
TRBV2	.	TRBJ2-5	TRBD2	TGTGCCAGCAGTCCAGGAGCGGGAGTGTTGGAGACCCAGTACTTC	CASSPGAGVLETQYF
TRBV11-3	.	TRBJ2-1	.	TGTGCCAGCAGCTTAGAGGGGTCTTCCTACAATGAGCAGTTCTTC	CASSLEGSSYNEQFF
TRBV19	once	TRBJ2-1	TRBD2	TGTGCCAGTAGTAAGGGTAGCGGGATGATCGGTGAGCAGTTCTTC	CASSKGSGMIGEQFF
TRBV18	.	TRBJ2-3	TRBD2	TGTGCCAGCTCACCCGAAGGACTAGCGGGAGTGTTTCGCACAGATACGCAGTATTTT	CASSPEGLAGVFRTDTQYF
TRBV29-1	once	TRBJ2-5	TRBD1	TGCAGCGTTACGGGGACAGGGCAAGAGACCCAGTACTTC	CSVTGTGQETQYF
TRBV7-9	.	TRBJ2-5	TRBD1	TGTGCCAGCAGCTTAGCTACAGGGGGCGTTAAGACCCAGTACTTC	CASSLATGGVKTQYF
TRBV5-6	.	TRBJ1-6	.	TGTGCCAGCAGCCTACAAGGACAGCGAAATTCACCCCTCCACTTT	CASSLQGQRNSPLHF
TRBV7-9	.	TRBJ1-1	.	TGTGCCAGCAGCTTAGCGGTGCGGACTGAAGCTTTCTTT	CASSLAVRTEAFF
TRBV28	.	TRBJ2-1	TRBD2	TGTGCCAGCAGTTTTTACGGGAGGAAATACAATGAGCAGTTCTTC	CASSFYGRKYNEQFF
TRBV4-1	.	TRBJ2-1	TRBD2	TGCGCCAGCAGCCAGGGGACTAGCGGGAGGGCGTCACACAATGAGCAGTTCTTC	CASSQGTSGRASHNEQFF
TRBV14	.	TRBJ1-6	.	TGTGCCAGCAGCCACCCGAGGGGGTATAATTCACCCCTCCACTTT	CASSHPRGYNSPLHF
TRBV20-1	once	TRBJ2-4	TRBD2	TGCAGTGCTAGTGTGGCTAGCGGGAGCTCGGGAAACATTCAGTACTTC	CSASVASGSSGNIQYF
TRBV6-5	.	TRBJ1-5	.	TGTGCCAGCTGCTGGAGCAATCAGCCCCAGCATTTT	CASCWSNQPQHF
TRBV30	.	TRBJ1-5	TRBD1	TGTGCCTGGAGTTCGGGACAGGGCAATCAGCCCCAGCATTTT	CAWSSGQGNQPQHF
TRBV5-8	.	TRBJ1-1	.	TGTGCCAGCAGCTTGCTGGGGATGAACACTGAAGCTTTCTTT	CASSLLGMNTEAFF
TRBV6-1	.	TRBJ2-7	.	TGTGCCAGCAGTGAAGGGGCAGGTAGCTCCTACGAGCAGTACTTC	CASSEGAGSSYEQYF
TRBV7-6	.	TRBJ2-7	.	TGTGCCAGCAGCTTCACAGGAGAGGGGTACGAGCAGTACTTC	CASSFTGEGYEQYF
TRBV30	.	TRBJ2-5	.	TGTGCCTGGAGTGATCGGCACGGAATTGGGGAGACCCAGTACTTC	CAWSDRHGIGETQYF
TRBV20-1	many	TRBJ1-1	.	TGCAGTGCGAGTACGGTCCTCATGAACACTGAAGCTTTCTTT	CSASTVLMNTEAFF
TRBV30	few	TRBJ1-1	.	TGTGCCTGGAGAAAACTTAGATTAGGGAGAGGGGCTTTCTTT	CAWRKLRLGRGAFF
TRBV28	.	TRBJ2-5	TRBD1	TGTGCCAGCAGTTTAGGACCCGGGACAGGGGTCGGAGAGACCCAGTACTTC	CASSLGPGTGVGETQYF
TRBV6-1	.	TRBJ1-2	.	TGTGCCAGCAGTGAAACGGAGCATGGCTACACCTTC	CASSETEHGYTF
TRBV9	.	TRBJ1-2	.	TGTGCCAGCAGCGAACAGGCTTTTGGGAACTATGGCTACACCTTC	CASSEQAFGNYGYTF
TRBV2	once	TRBJ2-7	.	TGTGCCAGCAGTGATCGGATCGCTCACGAGCAGTACTTC	CASSDRIAHEQYF
TRBV3-1/TRBV3-2	.	TRBJ2-3	.	TGTGCCAGCAGCCAGCCACTGCACACCGGCACAGATACGCAGTATTTT	CASSQPLHTGTDTQYF
TRBV19	.	TRBJ2-2	TRBD1	TGTGCCAGTAGTAGAAGGGACAGGGGGAGCACCGGGGAGCTGTTTTTT	CASSRRDRGSTGELFF
TRBV11-2	.	TRBJ1-2	.	TGTGCCAGCAGCCGGGACCCAAAAGGCTACACCTTC	CASSRDPKGYTF
TRBV10-1	.	TRBJ1-5	TRBD1	TGCGCCAGCAGTGACAGGGGGCGTAATCAGCCCCAGCATTTT	CASSDRGRNQPQHF
TRBV11-2	medium-sized	TRBJ1-3	.	TGTGCCAGCAGCCCAGCACTCTGGGATGGCTCTGGAAACACCATATATTTT	CASSPALWDGSGNTIYF
TRBV5-5	.	TRBJ1-4	.	TGTGCCAGCAGCGGAGCCGGGACCCTGTATAATGAAAAACTGTTTTTT	CASSGAGTLYNEKLFF